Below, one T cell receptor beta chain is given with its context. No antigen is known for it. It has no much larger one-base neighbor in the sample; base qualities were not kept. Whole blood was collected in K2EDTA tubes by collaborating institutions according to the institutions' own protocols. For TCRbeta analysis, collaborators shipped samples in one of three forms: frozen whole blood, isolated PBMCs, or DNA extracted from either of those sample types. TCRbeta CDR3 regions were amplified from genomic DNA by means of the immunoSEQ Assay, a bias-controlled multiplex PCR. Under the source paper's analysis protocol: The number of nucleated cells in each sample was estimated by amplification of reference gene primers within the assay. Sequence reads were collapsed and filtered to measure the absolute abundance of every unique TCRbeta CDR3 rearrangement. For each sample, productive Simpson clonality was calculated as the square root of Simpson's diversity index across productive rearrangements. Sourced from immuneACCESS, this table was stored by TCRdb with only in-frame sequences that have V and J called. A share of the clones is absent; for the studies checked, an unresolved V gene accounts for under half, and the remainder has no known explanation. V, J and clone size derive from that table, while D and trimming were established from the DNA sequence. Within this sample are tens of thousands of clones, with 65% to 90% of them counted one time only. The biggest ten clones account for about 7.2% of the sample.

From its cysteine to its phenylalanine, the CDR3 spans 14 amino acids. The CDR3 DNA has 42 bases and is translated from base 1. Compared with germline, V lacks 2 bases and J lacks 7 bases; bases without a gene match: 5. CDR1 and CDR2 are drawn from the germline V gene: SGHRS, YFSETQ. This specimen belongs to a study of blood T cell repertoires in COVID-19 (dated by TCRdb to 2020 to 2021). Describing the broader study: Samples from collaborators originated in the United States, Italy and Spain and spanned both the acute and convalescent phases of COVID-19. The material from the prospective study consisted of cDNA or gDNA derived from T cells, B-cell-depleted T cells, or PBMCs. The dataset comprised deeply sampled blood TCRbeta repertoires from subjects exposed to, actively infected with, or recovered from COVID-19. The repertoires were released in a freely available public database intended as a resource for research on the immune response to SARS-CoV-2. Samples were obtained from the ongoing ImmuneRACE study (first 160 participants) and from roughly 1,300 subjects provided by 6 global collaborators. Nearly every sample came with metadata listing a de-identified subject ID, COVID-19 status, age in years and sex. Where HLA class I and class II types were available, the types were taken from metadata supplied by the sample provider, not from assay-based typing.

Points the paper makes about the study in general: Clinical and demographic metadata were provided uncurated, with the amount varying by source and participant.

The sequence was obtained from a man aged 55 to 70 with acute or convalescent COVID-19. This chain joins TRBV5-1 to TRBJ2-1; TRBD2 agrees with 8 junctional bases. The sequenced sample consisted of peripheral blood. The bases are TGCGCCAGCAGCTTAGGACTAGCCTGGAATGAGCAGTTCTTC. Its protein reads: CASSLGLAWNEQFF.